Included here is one TCR beta chain sequence, with context. Its antigen remains unknown. The junction shows a germline mismatch at one end, possibly a read error. The sample is drawn from a study of tumor-infiltrating lymphocytes in primary liver carcinoma. In the study overall: Patients were men and women aged 30 to 69 years. Sequencing of the samples generated roughly 3.5 to 7.5 million productive TCRbeta reads, with similar yields across tissue types. Study observations and caveats: Pairs comparing tumor with adjacent tissue or blood overlapped less than pairs drawn from tumor regions.

Starting material of 500 ng total RNA yielded TCR beta cDNA via a constant-region primer. What produced the TCR beta libraries was three nested multiplex PCR rounds using slightly modified ARM-PCR. In the first two PCR rounds, TRBV1-TRBV30 forward primers were paired with a C-beta reverse primer, and each round lasted approximately 10 cycles. Using its own MiXCR run on the multiplex PCR reads, TCRdb lists one record per CDR3 protein. The table has 25,000 or so distinct CDR3 sequences, over 60% seen once. DNA and RNA were both co-extracted from around 20-30 mg of bulk tissue that had not been sorted. Collection of samples drew on five separate regions of each tumor. This CDR3 is built from 13 residues. The germline V gene has CDR1 SNHLY and CDR2 FYNNEI.

The sequencing input was liver tumor tissue from sampling region 5. As for subset: tumor region T5, tumor centre. This TCR derives from a woman aged 30 to 39 with primary liver carcinoma and hepatitis B virus infection. The V gene is TRBV2, the J gene TRBJ2-7, with TRBD1 matching 10 bases. The CDR3 spells CASRGTGEYEQYF. The CDR3, as DNA: TGTGCCAGCAGGGGGACAGGGGAATACGAGCAGTATTTC.